The present TCR beta chain was sequenced within a study of patients and donors after allogeneic stem cell transplantation. The table lists this clonotype with a few counts. A single record per CDR3 protein comes from TCRdb applying MiXCR to the RT-PCR reads. The table lists about 960,000 distinct CDR3 sequences, around 17% of them singletons. The CDR3 totals 14 residues. Trimming left V 5 bases short and J 1 base short, with 11 bases between. The germline CDR1 and CDR2 sequences are LNHNV and YYDKDF (reference sequence). This clonotype was sampled from a human donor who was either an allogeneic HSCT recipient or a stem cell or donor lymphocyte infusion donor (not recorded which). It is not recorded whose cells these are; they may come from a transplant donor. The genes are TRBV15 and TRBJ1-1; D ambiguous. Sequences were obtained from blood, either unsorted or a sorted T cell fraction (not recorded which). The CDR3 DNA follows: TGTGCCACCAGCCCCGAAGGCGGGAACACTGAAGCTTTCTTT. Its protein is CATSPEGGNTEAFF.